A selection of T cell receptor beta chains follows, all from one sample in a study of T cell repertoires in cytomegalovirus infection. MiXCR, run by TCRdb on the reads, gives a single entry per CDR3 protein. The top ten clones hold around 12% of a sample with some 800,000 distinct CDR3 sequences, less than 35% of them seen once. Antigen specificity for these receptors is unknown. The specimen was cultured CD8+ T cells from PBMCs, collected from culture after CMV antigen stimulation. These receptors were obtained from a human donor in good health (CMV status not recorded). Some clones in this sample may be carry-over from other donors' samples. CDR3s include the opening cysteine and the closing phenylalanine or tryptophan. Each record gives: J gene, D gene, clone size, V gene, CDR3 DNA, CDR3 protein. The D gene is left open where the match is weak. A row's size may be missing; if present it is once, few, many or a size class.

TRBJ1-2,TRBD1,-,TRBV12-3/TRBV12-4,TGTGCCAGCAGCTTGTCCGGGACAGGGGCGCGGGACTACACCTTC,CASSLSGTGARDYTF
TRBJ2-1,-,-,TRBV2,TGTGCCAGACCATTGGAGGGGGCCAACAATGAGCAGTTCTTT,CARPLEGANNEQFF
TRBJ1-4,TRBD1,few,TRBV5-6,TGTGCCAGCAGCCCCTTTGAGACAGGGGATGAAAAACTGTTTTTT,CASSPFETGDEKLFF
TRBJ1-1,-,-,TRBV27,TGTGCCAGCAGTTTTTTGCCAGGATCTGAAGCTTTCTTT,CASSFLPGSEAFF
TRBJ2-4,-,-,TRBV11-2,TGTGCCAGCAGCTTATGGGTCCCTACCCCAGCCAAAAACATTCAGTACTTC,CASSLWVPTPAKNIQYF
TRBJ1-1,-,-,TRBV12-3/TRBV12-4,TGTGCCAGCAGTTTCCACAGGGATATTGAAGCTTTCTTT,CASSFHRDIEAFF
TRBJ2-1,-,few,TRBV7-3,TGTGCCAGCAGCTCCCGGAGTGGGGATAACAATGAGCAGTTCTTC,CASSSRSGDNNEQFF
TRBJ2-1,TRBD1,-,TRBV7-6,TGTGCCAGCAGCTCTAGGGGACAGTGGAATGAGCAGTTCTTC,CASSSRGQWNEQFF
TRBJ1-5,TRBD1,-,TRBV27,TGTGCCAGCAGTCCCATAGGGGGCCGGGGCAATCAGCCCCAGCATTTT,CASSPIGGRGNQPQHF
TRBJ1-1,-,many,TRBV7-9,TGTGCCAGCAGCCCCCCGGGGGGGGGGAACACTGAAGCTTTCTTT,CASSPPGGGNTEAFF
TRBJ2-5,-,-,TRBV6-2/TRBV6-3,TGTGCCAGCACCAACGGAGTAGACCAGTACTTC,CASTNGVDQYF
TRBJ2-2,TRBD2,few,TRBV27,TGTGCCAGCAGTTTATTCGGGACTAGCGGTCCCACGAACGGCTGGGAGCTGTTTTTT,CASSLFGTSGPTNGWELFF
TRBJ1-6,TRBD1,-,TRBV6-6,TGTGCCAGCAGTTACCGGCAGGGGGTCCATTCACCCCTCCACTTT,CASSYRQGVHSPLHF
TRBJ2-1,-,-,TRBV28,TGTGCCAGCACCGAGGTCGACAGGAGCTCCTACAATGAGCAGTTCTTC,CASTEVDRSSYNEQFF
TRBJ2-1,-,-,TRBV6-2/TRBV6-3,TGTACCAGCAGAAACAGGGTCTGGTACAATGAGCAGTTCTTC,CTSRNRVWYNEQFF
TRBJ2-1,TRBD1,few,TRBV14,TGTGCCAGCAGCCCACTAGGGACAGGGTACAATGAGCAGTTCTTC,CASSPLGTGYNEQFF
TRBJ1-5,-,-,TRBV12-3/TRBV12-4,TGTGCCAGCACCCTCACAGTTTATCAGCCCCAGCATTTT,CASTLTVYQPQHF
TRBJ1-4,-,-,TRBV12-3/TRBV12-4,TGTGCCAGCACTTATGAGGTTAATGAAAAACTGTTTTTT,CASTYEVNEKLFF
TRBJ1-1,TRBD1,few,TRBV12-3/TRBV12-4,TGTGCCAGCAGTTGGACAGGGACTGAAGCTTTCTTT,CASSWTGTEAFF
TRBJ2-2,TRBD1,-,TRBV12-3/TRBV12-4,TGTGCCAGCAGCTTGACAGGGGTCGGGGAGCTGTTTTTT,CASSLTGVGELFF
TRBJ2-3,TRBD2,-,TRBV12-3/TRBV12-4,TGTGCCAGCAGTCATCGACTAGCGGGGGGGCTAGATACGCAGTATTTT,CASSHRLAGGLDTQYF
TRBJ1-3,-,-,TRBV5-1,TGCGCCAGCAGCTTGGCCGCGGTTGGAAACACCATATATTTT,CASSLAAVGNTIYF
TRBJ1-2,TRBD1,-,TRBV7-3,TGTGCCAGCAACCCGCCCTCAGGACAGGTTAGGGGTGGCTACACCTTC,CASNPPSGQVRGGYTF
TRBJ2-7,-,few,TRBV10-3,TGTGCCATCAGTGAGTCGCAGGCTGAGCAGTACTTC,CAISESQAEQYF
TRBJ2-7,TRBD1,-,TRBV12-3/TRBV12-4,TGTGCCAGCAGTTTATCCGGACAGGGGCTAAGCTCCTACGAGCAGTACTTC,CASSLSGQGLSSYEQYF
TRBJ1-2,-,-,TRBV5-4,TGTGCCAGCAGCCCGTCCGGGGGACCTATGGTGGGCTACACCTTC,CASSPSGGPMVGYTF
TRBJ1-3,-,few,TRBV19,TGTGCCAGTAGTATGAGCACCAGCTCTGGAAACACCATATATTTT,CASSMSTSSGNTIYF
TRBJ1-2,TRBD1,few,TRBV27,TGTGCCAGCAGTTTAATAGGGGGCGAAGGTAATGGCTACACCTTC,CASSLIGGEGNGYTF